These T cell receptor beta chains were read from a single sample in a study of T cells expressing NK-cell markers. TCRdb re-called the 5' RACE reads and shows each CDR3 protein once, DNA omitted. The sample totals 500,000 or so distinct CDR3 sequences. Sequenced material: blood T cells: a sorted CD56 or NKG2C T cell subset, CD4+ or CD8+ T cells, or bulk PBMC T cells (not recorded which). These receptors were taken from a young man in good health. Each CDR3 is given with its conserved first and last residue.

cdr3_length: 15; v_call: TRBV5-1; j_call: TRBJ2-2; cdr3_aa: CASSRELGNTGELFF
cdr3_length: 15; v_call: TRBV28; j_call: TRBJ1-1; cdr3_aa: CASSSPDPIGTEAFF
cdr3_length: 13; v_call: TRBV28; j_call: TRBJ2-7; cdr3_aa: CASRGSLLYEQYF
cdr3_length: 15; v_call: TRBV5-6; j_call: TRBJ1-3; cdr3_aa: CASSPAGGSGNTIYF
cdr3_length: 16; v_call: TRBV12-3/TRBV12-4; j_call: TRBJ2-1; cdr3_aa: CASRPSHATFYNEQFF
cdr3_length: 13; v_call: TRBV20-1; j_call: TRBJ2-7; cdr3_aa: CSALGHGAYEQYF
cdr3_length: 14; v_call: TRBV6-5; j_call: TRBJ1-4; cdr3_aa: CASSYSLANEKLFF
cdr3_length: 15; v_call: TRBV5-1; j_call: TRBJ1-3; cdr3_aa: CASSYTWSSGNTIYF
cdr3_length: 15; v_call: TRBV5-6; j_call: TRBJ1-1; cdr3_aa: CASSLEQGVPTEAFF
cdr3_length: 13; v_call: TRBV4-3; j_call: TRBJ2-3; cdr3_aa: CASREGPSAQWYF
cdr3_length: 14; v_call: TRBV5-1; j_call: TRBJ2-7; cdr3_aa: CASSIGQQSYEQYF
cdr3_length: 13; v_call: TRBV20-1; j_call: TRBJ2-5; cdr3_aa: CSASRINQETQYF
cdr3_length: 12; v_call: TRBV12-3/TRBV12-4; j_call: TRBJ1-1; cdr3_aa: CASNIVPTEAFF
cdr3_length: 13; v_call: TRBV7-2; j_call: TRBJ2-5; cdr3_aa: CASSLVGGETQYF
cdr3_length: 17; v_call: TRBV12-5; j_call: TRBJ2-2; cdr3_aa: CASGLVGRGSGTGELFF
cdr3_length: 15; v_call: TRBV12-3/TRBV12-4; j_call: TRBJ1-4; cdr3_aa: CASSLVGLTNEKLFF
cdr3_length: 13; v_call: TRBV12-3/TRBV12-4; j_call: TRBJ2-1; cdr3_aa: CASSETSAPEQFF
cdr3_length: 15; v_call: TRBV9; j_call: TRBJ2-1; cdr3_aa: CASSVEQGVYNEQFF
cdr3_length: 14; v_call: TRBV6-5; j_call: TRBJ2-2; cdr3_aa: CASTETRNTGELFF
cdr3_length: 16; v_call: TRBV20-1; j_call: TRBJ2-4; cdr3_aa: CSARDLLAGAKNIQYF
cdr3_length: 15; v_call: TRBV24-1; j_call: TRBJ2-1; cdr3_aa: CATSPGQGPYNEQFF
cdr3_length: 16; v_call: TRBV5-1; j_call: TRBJ2-1; cdr3_aa: CASSLAGLLLYNEQFF
cdr3_length: 14; v_call: TRBV20-1; j_call: TRBJ2-1; cdr3_aa: CSATQPGLNNEQFF
cdr3_length: 11; v_call: TRBV2; j_call: TRBJ1-6; cdr3_aa: CASSETPPLHF
cdr3_length: 15; v_call: TRBV20-1; j_call: TRBJ2-7; cdr3_aa: CSARKGPGISYEQYF
cdr3_length: 14; v_call: TRBV5-5; j_call: TRBJ2-3; cdr3_aa: CASSYGQLTDTQYF
cdr3_length: 14; v_call: TRBV20-1; j_call: TRBJ2-7; cdr3_aa: CSARDPRGRYEQYF
cdr3_length: 16; v_call: TRBV5-1; j_call: TRBJ2-3; cdr3_aa: CASSPNSASSTDTQYF